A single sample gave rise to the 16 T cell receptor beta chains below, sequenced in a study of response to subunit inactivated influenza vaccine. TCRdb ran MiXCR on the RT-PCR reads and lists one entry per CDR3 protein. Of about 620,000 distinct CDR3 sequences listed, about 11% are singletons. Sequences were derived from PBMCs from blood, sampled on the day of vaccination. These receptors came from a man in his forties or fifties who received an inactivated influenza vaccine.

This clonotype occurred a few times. Written as DNA, the CDR3 is TGTGCCAGCAGTTACATGGGACAGACCTACGAGCAGTACTTC. It encodes CASSYMGQTYEQYF. The gene calls are TRBV6-2 or TRBV6-3 and TRBJ2-7; TRBD1 agrees at 7 bases. Germline V gene lookup returns CDR1 MNHEY and CDR2 SVGEGT. The V and J ends lost 2 bases and 2 bases, in that order; junction bases with no gene match: 3. The CDR3 loop spans 14 amino acids.

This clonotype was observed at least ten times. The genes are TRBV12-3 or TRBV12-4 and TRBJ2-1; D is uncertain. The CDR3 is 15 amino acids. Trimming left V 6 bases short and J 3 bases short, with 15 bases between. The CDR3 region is CASSKPPINYNEQFF. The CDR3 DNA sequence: TGTGCCAGCAGCAAACCCCCTATCAACTACAATGAGCAGTTCTTC.

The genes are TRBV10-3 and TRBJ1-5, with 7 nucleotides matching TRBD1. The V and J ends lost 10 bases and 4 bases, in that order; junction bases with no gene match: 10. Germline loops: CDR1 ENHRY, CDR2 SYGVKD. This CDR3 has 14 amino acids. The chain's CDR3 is CATGQERGNQPQHF. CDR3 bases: TGTGCCACCGGACAGGAGAGAGGTAATCAGCCCCAGCATTTT.

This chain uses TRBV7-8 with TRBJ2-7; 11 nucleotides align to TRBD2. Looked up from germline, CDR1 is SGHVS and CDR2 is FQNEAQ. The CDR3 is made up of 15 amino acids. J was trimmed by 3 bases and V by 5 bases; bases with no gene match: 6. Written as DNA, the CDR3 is TGTGCCAGCAGCGCACGACTAGCGGGGAACTACGAGCAGTACTTC. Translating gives CASSARLAGNYEQYF.

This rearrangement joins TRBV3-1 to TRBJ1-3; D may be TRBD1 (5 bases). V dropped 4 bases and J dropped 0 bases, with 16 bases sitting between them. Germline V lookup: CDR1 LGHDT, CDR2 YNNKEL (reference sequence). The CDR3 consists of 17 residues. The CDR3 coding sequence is TGTGCCAGCAGCCGAAGGCCCAGACAGCTCTCTGGAAACACCATATATTTT. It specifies CASSRRPRQLSGNTIYF.

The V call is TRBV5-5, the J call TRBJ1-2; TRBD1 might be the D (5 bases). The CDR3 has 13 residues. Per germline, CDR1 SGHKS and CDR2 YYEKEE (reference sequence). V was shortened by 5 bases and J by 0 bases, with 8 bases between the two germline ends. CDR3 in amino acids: CASRQTANYGYTF. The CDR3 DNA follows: TGTGCCAGCAGGCAGACAGCTAACTATGGCTACACCTTC. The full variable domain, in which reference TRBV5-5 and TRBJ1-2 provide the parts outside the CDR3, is DAGVTQSPTHLIKTRGQQVTLRCSPISGHKSVSWYQQVLGQGPQFIFQYYEKEERGRGNFPDRFSARQFPNYSSELNVNALLLGDSALYLCASRQTANYGYTFGSGTRLTVV.

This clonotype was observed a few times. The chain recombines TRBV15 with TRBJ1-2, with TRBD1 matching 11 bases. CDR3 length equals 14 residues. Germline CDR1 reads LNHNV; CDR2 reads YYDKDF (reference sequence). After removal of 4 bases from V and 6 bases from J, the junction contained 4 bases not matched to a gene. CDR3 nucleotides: TGTGCCACCAGCAAGGACAGGGGGCTTCATGGCTACACCTTC. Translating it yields CATSKDRGLHGYTF. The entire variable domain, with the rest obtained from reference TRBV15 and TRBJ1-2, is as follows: DAMVIQNPRYQVTQFGKPVTLSCSQTLNHNVMYWYQQKSSQAPKLLFHYYDKDFNNEADTPDNFQSRRPNTSFCFLDIRSPGLGDTAMYLCATSKDRGLHGYTFGSGTRLTVV.

The CDR3 DNA follows: TGCAGCGTTGTAAGTGGGACAGTCCCCTACGAGCAGTACTTC. Translation: CSVVSGTVPYEQYF. The chain uses TRBV29-1 and TRBJ2-7, with TRBD1 identical over 7 bases. With V trimmed by 4 bases and J by 2 bases, 8 bases remained unmatched. Germline CDR1 is SQVTM and CDR2 is ANQGSEA. The CDR3 is 14 amino acids.

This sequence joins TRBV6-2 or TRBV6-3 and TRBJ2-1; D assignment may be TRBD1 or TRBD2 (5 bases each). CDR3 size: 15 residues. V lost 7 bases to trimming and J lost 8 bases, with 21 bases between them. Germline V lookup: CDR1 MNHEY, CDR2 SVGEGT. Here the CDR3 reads CASTDAIGAGYEQFF. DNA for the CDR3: TGTGCCAGCACCGACGCCATCGGGGCTGGGTATGAGCAGTTCTTC.

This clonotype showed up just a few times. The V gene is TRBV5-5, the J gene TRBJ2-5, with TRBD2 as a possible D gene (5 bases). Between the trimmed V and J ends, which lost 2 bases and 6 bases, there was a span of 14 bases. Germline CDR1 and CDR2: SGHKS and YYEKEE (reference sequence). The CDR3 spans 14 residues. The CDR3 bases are TGTGCCAGCAGCTTCGAACTAGTTGGAAAGACCCAGTACTTC. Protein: CASSFELVGKTQYF.

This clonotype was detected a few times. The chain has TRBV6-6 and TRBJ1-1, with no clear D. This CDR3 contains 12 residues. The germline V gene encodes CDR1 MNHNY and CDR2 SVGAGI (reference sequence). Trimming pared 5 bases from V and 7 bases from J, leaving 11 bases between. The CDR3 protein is CASSPDGDEAFF. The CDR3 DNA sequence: TGTGCCAGCAGTCCCGACGGAGATGAAGCTTTCTTT.

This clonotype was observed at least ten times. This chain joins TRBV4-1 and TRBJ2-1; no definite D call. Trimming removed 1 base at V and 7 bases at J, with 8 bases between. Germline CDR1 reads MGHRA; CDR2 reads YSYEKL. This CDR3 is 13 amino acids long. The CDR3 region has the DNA TGCGCCAGCAGCCAAGGGTCAGATAATGAGCAGTTCTTC. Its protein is CASSQGSDNEQFF.

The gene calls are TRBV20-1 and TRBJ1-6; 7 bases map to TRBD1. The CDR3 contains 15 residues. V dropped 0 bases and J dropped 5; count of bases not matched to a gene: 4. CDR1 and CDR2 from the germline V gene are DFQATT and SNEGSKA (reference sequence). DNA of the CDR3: TGCAGTGCTAGAGAGTCCAGGGGGAATAATTCACCCCTCCACTTT. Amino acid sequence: CSARESRGNNSPLHF.

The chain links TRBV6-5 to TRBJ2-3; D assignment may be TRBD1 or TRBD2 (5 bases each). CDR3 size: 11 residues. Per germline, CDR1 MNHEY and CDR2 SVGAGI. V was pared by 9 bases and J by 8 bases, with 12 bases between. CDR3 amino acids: CASHWGITQYF. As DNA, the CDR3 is TGTGCCAGTCACTGGGGGATTACGCAGTATTTT.

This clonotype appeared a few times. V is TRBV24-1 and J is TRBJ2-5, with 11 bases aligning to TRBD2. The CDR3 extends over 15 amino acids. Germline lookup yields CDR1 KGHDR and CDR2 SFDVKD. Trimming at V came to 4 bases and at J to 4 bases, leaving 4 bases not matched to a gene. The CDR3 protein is CATSEPGLAGETQYF. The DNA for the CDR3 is TGTGCCACCAGTGAGCCTGGACTAGCGGGAGAGACCCAGTACTTC.

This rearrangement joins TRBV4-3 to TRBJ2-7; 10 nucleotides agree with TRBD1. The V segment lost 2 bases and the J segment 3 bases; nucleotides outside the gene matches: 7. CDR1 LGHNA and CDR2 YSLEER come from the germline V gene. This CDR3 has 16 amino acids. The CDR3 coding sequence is TGCGCCAGCAGCCAACCTTCCGGACAGGGGGTCTACGAGCAGTACTTC. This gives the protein CASSQPSGQGVYEQYF.